This record looks at one TCR beta chain sequence and its context. Its antigen is not yet known. Base qualities are not at hand, and no much larger clone is one base apart. The library was generated by the immunoSEQ multiplex PCR assay. The multiplex PCR relied on a mix of 60 forward primers for TCR Vbeta segments and 13 reverse primers for TCR Jbeta segments. The CDR3 region of rearranged TCR beta genes was amplified from genomic DNA by a multiplex PCR assay. The amplified TCR beta libraries were sequenced on the Illumina HiSeq System as 87-base-pair reads. The original pipeline was this. A later analysis tallied 70 million to 100 million unique TCR beta chains across the approximately 670 repertoires, and about 10 million of those chains were shared by two or more donors. To remove PCR and sequencing errors, raw reads were error-corrected and collapsed into unique sequences using a nearest-neighbor algorithm that merged closely related sequences. Alignment of CDR3 sequences to IMGT reference sequences was used to assign V, D and J gene segments. For a sequence to be retained, a match of at least six nucleotides to both a V gene segment and a J gene segment was required. A rearrangement was called productive if the CDR3 had no stop codons and remained in frame with V and J, and every other rearrangement was called non-productive. Following IMGT convention, CDR3 was defined as the stretch from the second conserved V-encoded cysteine up to the conserved J-encoded phenylalanine. Sequences without an unambiguous match to a single V gene segment were excluded from the earlier analysis of 450 to 750 of the donors. An earlier analysis of over 450 of the donors classified V segments as functional when productive rearrangements were above 56.7% and as segregating when the standard deviation between donors was above 5%. A statistical classification framework was developed to diagnose cytomegalovirus status using the catalog of TCR beta chain sequences. In a later analysis, TCR nucleotide sequences were compared against IMGT/GENE-DB human TR gene sequences so that V and J genes could be assigned. Using the TCRdist pipeline, a later analysis assigned CDR3 sequences along with most-parsimonious VDJ recombination scenarios. In a later analysis, each TCR beta chain was defined by its CDR3 amino acid sequence together with its V-gene family, and reads without a unique V-gene family were excluded. To address suspected cross-contamination and a sequencing artifact, a later analysis removed some 620 highly shared, low-generation-probability nucleotide sequences. In a later analysis, a clonal expansion index for each public chain was calculated from normalized within-repertoire ranks of inferred template counts. A later analysis computed generation probabilities with a VDJ recombination model fitted to out-of-frame rearrangements, and checked the results against IGoR. In a later analysis, hypergeometric tests were used to score TCR-TCR, TCR-HLA and TCR-CMV co-occurrence, with a repertoire-size bias correction applied to TCR pairs. In a later analysis, false discovery rates were estimated by permuting HLA or CMV assignments 20 times. In a later analysis, co-occurring TCRs were grouped with DBSCAN, and TCRdist sequence similarity was added when clustering was performed within HLA-allele-positive subsets. Repertoires with fewer than 30,000 or more than 120,000 public chains were left out of co-occurrence clustering, as were several repertoires with anomalous nucleotide sharing. The immuneACCESS repertoire file appears here via TCRdb, limited to in-frame rearrangements. These files lack a portion of the clones; in checked studies, under half of the deficit traces to unresolved V genes, and the cause of the others is not known. V, J and clone size are those of that table, while D and trimming were read from the DNA. The table for this sample lists about 100,000 clones; more than 70% of them were counted only once. 19% of the sample belongs to the ten largest clones.

The cysteine opens and the phenylalanine closes a CDR3 of 15 amino acids. Just CDR3 DNA is preserved here, 45 bases in frame from base 1. After removal of 6 bases from V and 6 bases from J, the junction retains 9 bases not matched to a gene. In the germline V gene, CDR1 corresponds to SNHLY and CDR2 to FYNNEI. The cohort consisted of 666 healthy bone marrow donors. At the time of sampling, every cohort member was nominally healthy, though immune exposures that went unrecorded were likely present. The donor tested CMV seropositive and was one of the 289 seropositive cohort members. Each donor provided a peripheral blood sample, and peripheral blood mononuclear cells were used for TCR beta sequencing. The Qiagen DNeasy Blood Extraction Kit was used to extract genomic DNA from the blood cell samples. The source of the sample is a study of cytomegalovirus exposure and HLA in healthy donors (TCRdb year 2017). A note on the overall study: An earlier analysis of more than 550 of the donors reported approximately 300 Gb of sequence data and approximately 120 million unique TCR beta sequences obtained from some 200 million T cells. About 300 gigabases of sequencing data and approximately 93 million unique TCR sequences were included in an early release covering 550 to 650 HLA-typed donors. Of the roughly 420 genotyped donors, approximately 80% were placed in the genetic ancestry cluster associated with self-reported Caucasian donors. The aim of the study was to test whether cataloging public T cell receptors could identify signatures of past pathogen exposure. The study profiled the T cell repertoires of hundreds of subjects by immunosequencing and related them to cytomegalovirus serostatus. In addition to the first cohort of 666 subjects, a separate validation cohort of under 150 different subjects was used. High-throughput TCR immunosequencing, statistical association of individual TCRs with disease status, and machine learning were combined to predict cytomegalovirus infection status. To study patterns of TCR occurrence, a later analysis re-analyzed previously published TCR beta repertoires from around 660 donors and added high-resolution HLA genotyping. Rather than using new phenotypic data, the later analysis identified candidate immune exposures from TCR beta sequences and from how often those sequences occurred across donors. An earlier analysis of approximately 500 of the donors applied high-throughput TCR beta sequencing to assess whether each TCR beta V gene segment acted as functional or pseudogenic. Donor age, sex, ethnicity and CMV serostatus were collected together with the repertoire data. Genome-wide SNP genotypes for about three fifths of the 666 donors were used in a later genetic analysis, which treated that subset as a discovery cohort. All discovery cohort repertoires had been generated using a single sequencing platform. HLA typing included class I and class II loci at four-digit resolution. Typing coverage differed by locus: A, B, C, DRB1 and DQB1 were typed in about 629-640 donors, DQA1 in about 550, DPA1 in around 610, and DPB1 in 472. Because of strong linkage in the cohort, roughly five DR-DQ haplotypes were treated as single units for association and clustering. Among roughly 370 genotyped donors of the cohort, an average of roughly 240,000 unique TCR beta nucleotide sequences were sequenced per donor, about a sixth of them non-productive. Study-wide conclusions, independent of this receptor: Most CMV-associated TCR beta chains appeared to be HLA-restricted in a later analysis, and the HLA associations seemed to be driven largely by CMV exposure. In an earlier analysis of 500 to 650 of the donors, most TCR beta V segments appeared in productive rearrangements about 87% or about 30% of the time, broadly matching IMGT annotations. Specific HLA alleles were associated with roughly 16,000 TCR beta sequences at a false discovery rate of 0.05 in a later analysis. The 87-base-pair reads could not distinguish some IMGT-functional V segments, including TRBV6-2 and TRBV6-3, so those segments were excluded. Sequencing depth was assumed to be roughly uniform across donors in the presence/absence analyses, though that assumption may not hold. The authors suggested that the approach could potentially be generalized to other disease states and immunological phenotypes. A cluster of highly shared sequence variants was judged likely to be a technical artifact of the sequencing pipeline. Because some donors lacked HLA typing at each locus, the association tests relied only on the typed subset. In vitro tests confirmed that a few of the cytomegalovirus-associated TCR beta chains recognize cytomegalovirus antigens. In both the original and validation cohorts, the classifier was reported to diagnose cytomegalovirus status with high specificity and sensitivity. CMV serostatus was the only immune exposure information available for the cohort. In a later analysis, TCR association rates were found to vary across HLA loci, with the most associated TCRs seen for DRB1 alleles and the fewest for HLA-C alleles. A further reported finding was that TCR beta sequences accurately predicted the HLA-A and HLA-B alleles for most subjects in the first cohort. An association between a missense DCLRE1C variant and V-gene and J-gene trimming of TCR beta chains was found in a later genetic analysis and replicated in an independent cohort. According to a later genetic analysis, donors in an Asian-associated ancestry cluster had fewer N-insertions in productive TCRs than the approximately 630-donor mean. The earlier analysis of a few hundred of the donors excluded 15 to 20 rarely observed V segments, including chromosome 9 orphons, because counts were too low. The study gave a list of 150 to 200 TCR beta chains associated with cytomegalovirus. The cohort was sequenced for TCR beta chains only, and without alpha or paired-chain data the features that could be detected were limited. Across donors, most TCR sequences were observed very rarely, whereas some public TCRs were present in many individuals. In a later analysis, several top co-occurrence clusters were reported to appear linked to parvovirus B19, influenza, CMV and Epstein-Barr virus. When HLA alleles, especially DR and DQ, strongly co-occurred, TCR associations were difficult to assign to individual alleles. In a later analysis, HLA-associated TCR beta chains were found to be more clonally expanded and to have lower generation probabilities than equally common non-associated chains. Linkage disequilibrium might explain the correlated functional status among segregating V segments, but an unknown experimental factor could not be ruled out.

Rearrangement joined TRBV2 to TRBJ2-1; a stretch of 9 junction bases matches TRBD2. The sequenced material came from PBMCs. This sequence was found in an older woman in good health and CMV-seropositive. The DNA sequence follows: TGTGCCAGCAGCGATCAGACTAGCGGACGCAATGAGCAGTTCTTC. This encodes CASSDQTSGRNEQFF.